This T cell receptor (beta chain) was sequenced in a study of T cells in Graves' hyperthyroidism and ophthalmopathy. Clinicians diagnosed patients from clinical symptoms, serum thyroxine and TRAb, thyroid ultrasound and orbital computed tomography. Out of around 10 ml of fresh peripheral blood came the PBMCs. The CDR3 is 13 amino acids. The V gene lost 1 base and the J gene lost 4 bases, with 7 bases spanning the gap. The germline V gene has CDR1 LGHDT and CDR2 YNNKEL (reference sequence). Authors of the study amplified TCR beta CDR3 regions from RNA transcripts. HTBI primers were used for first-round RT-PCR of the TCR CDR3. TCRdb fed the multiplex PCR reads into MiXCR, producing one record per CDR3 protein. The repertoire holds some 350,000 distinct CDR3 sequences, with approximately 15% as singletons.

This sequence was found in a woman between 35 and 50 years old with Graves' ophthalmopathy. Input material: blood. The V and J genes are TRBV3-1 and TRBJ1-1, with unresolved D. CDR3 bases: TGTGCCAGCAGCCAAGTCTGGGGCACTGAAGCTTTCTTT. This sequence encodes CASSQVWGTEAFF.